These 4 T cell receptor beta chains were all obtained from the same sample, sequenced in a study of control samples from healthy donors and cancer patients. Here immunoSEQ multiplex PCR was the method, and the copy in TCRdb shows in-frame clones only, minus some. The sample gives roughly 120,000 clones, roughly 94% of which show up once; 3.5% to 4% is in the top ten. The sequenced sample consisted of blood. The receptors stem from a man aged 30 to 45 in good health.

The chain joins TRBV6-6 to TRBJ2-3; 7 bases are a match to TRBD2. V lost 4 bases and J lost 4; bases outside the gene matches: 5. Germline values: CDR1 MNHNY, CDR2 SVGAGI (reference sequence). The CDR3 totals 14 residues. In nucleotides, the CDR3 is TGTGCCAGCAGTTGGGGGGGATTCGCAGATACGCAGTATTTT. Its translation: CASSWGGFADTQYF.

The J gene is TRBJ2-1, the V gene TRBV27, with D possibly TRBD1 on 6 matching bases. V was shortened by 0 bases and J by 5 bases, with 14 bases between the two germline ends. The CDR3 consists of 16 residues. Germline V CDR1 and CDR2: MNHEY, SMNVEV (reference sequence). In DNA form, the CDR3 reads TGTGCCAGCAGTTTATCTGGCAGGGGATGGGACAATGAGCAGTTCTTC. As protein: CASSLSGRGWDNEQFF.

The chain has TRBV7-2 and TRBJ1-3, with 7 bases matching TRBD1. Germline V gene lookup returns CDR1 SGHTA and CDR2 FQGNSA. This CDR3 is 16 amino acids long. The ends lost 1 base at V and 0 bases at J; junction bases unmatched: 3. The DNA for the CDR3 is TGTGCCAGCAGCTTAGAGGGGACAGCCTCTGGAAACACCATATATTTT. Translated: CASSLEGTASGNTIYF.

The V gene is TRBV28, the J gene TRBJ1-5, with D possibly matching TRBD1 (5 bases). V was pared by 7 bases and J by 5 bases, with 12 bases between. CDR3 length equals 13 residues. Germline V gene sequence: CDR1 MDHEN, CDR2 SYDVKM. Written as DNA, the CDR3 is TGTGCCAGCAACGACAGCCCCCATCAGCCCCAGCATTTT. The encoded protein is CASNDSPHQPQHF.